Presented here are 29 T cell receptor beta chains from one specimen sequenced in a study of CD8 T cells in Susac syndrome. After extraction with the RNeasy kit, roughly 0.45 to 1 ug of the RNA was reverse transcribed using random hexamers. TCRdb re-derived calls from the immunoSEQ multiplex PCR reads in MiXCR, one entry per CDR3 protein. Among some 170,000 distinct CDR3 sequences, just under 95% were seen once, and the ten largest hold approximately 0.099%. Sequenced input: CD4+ T cells from PBMCs. These receptors were obtained from a human donor with Susac syndrome.

The chain recombines TRBV6-2 or TRBV6-3 with TRBJ2-2, with D hard to call. CDR3 length: 12 residues. V gave up 5 bases and J gave up 5 bases, with 6 bases separating them. Germline V lookup: CDR1 MNHEY, CDR2 SVGEGT. The CDR3 protein is CASSPETGELFF. The DNA of the CDR3 is TGTGCCAGCAGTCCCGAGACCGGGGAGCTGTTTTTT.

This clonotype was picked up one time. The chain has TRBV27 and TRBJ2-7; 9 positions agree with TRBD1. CDR3 length: 16 residues. Germline assignment: CDR1 MNHEY and CDR2 SMNVEV (reference sequence). The ends lost 6 bases at V and 2 bases at J; junction bases unmatched: 11. The CDR3 region is CASSPGMGTGPYEQYF. For the CDR3, the DNA is TGTGCCAGCAGCCCAGGCATGGGGACAGGGCCCTACGAGCAGTACTTC.

DNA for the CDR3: TGTGCCACCAGTGACACCGGACAAGGGGGGCGAGAGACCCAGTACTTC. As protein: CATSDTGQGGRETQYF. The V and J genes are TRBV24-1 and TRBJ2-5; either TRBD1 or TRBD2 may supply D (6 bases each). V was clipped by 4 bases and J by 4 bases, with 18 bases between them. The CDR3 length is 16 residues. The germline V gene has CDR1 KGHDR and CDR2 SFDVKD.

CDR3 sequence (DNA): TGTGCCAGCAGCCCGACGACTAGCGGGAGGGCCGGGAATGAGCAGTTCTTC. Its protein product is CASSPTTSGRAGNEQFF. The chain is built from TRBV11-2 and TRBJ2-1, with 14 bases aligning to TRBD2. This CDR3 is 17 amino acids long. After removal of 5 bases from V and 7 bases from J, the junction contained 10 bases not matched to a gene. Germline CDR1 SGHAT, CDR2 FQNNGV.

This chain connects TRBV18 to TRBJ2-5; TRBD1 agrees at 8 bases. The CDR3 runs to 14 residues. After removal of 3 bases from V and 2 bases from J, the junction contained 2 bases not matched to a gene. The V gene's germline CDR1 is KGHSH and CDR2 LQKENI. The chain's CDR3 is CASSPNRGQETQYF. The CDR3 DNA reads as TGTGCCAGCTCACCCAACAGGGGGCAAGAGACCCAGTACTTC.

The rearrangement links TRBV28 to TRBJ1-2, with a tentative D call TRBD1 (6 bases). Germline values: CDR1 MDHEN, CDR2 SYDVKM. The CDR3 totals 12 residues. V was clipped by 8 bases and J by 3 bases, with 10 bases between them. CDR3 sequence (DNA): TGTGCCAGCGGGGGCAGGGACTATGGCTACACCTTC. Translating gives CASGGRDYGYTF.

J is TRBJ2-7 and V is TRBV2, with TRBD1 matching over 9 bases. Germline V gene data show CDR1 as SNHLY and CDR2 as FYNNEI. The ends lost 5 bases at V and 3 bases at J; junction bases unmatched: 5. The CDR3 totals 14 residues. The CDR3 loop reads CASSQGTGLYEQYF. The CDR3 nucleotides are TGTGCCAGCAGTCAAGGGACAGGGCTCTACGAGCAGTACTTC.

The chain employs TRBV3-1 and TRBJ2-1; 9 bases line up with TRBD1. Germline V gene data show CDR1 as LGHDT and CDR2 as YNNKEL (reference sequence). The V and J ends lost 2 bases and 5 bases, in that order; junction bases with no gene match: 4. CDR3 length: 15 residues. Written as DNA, the CDR3 is TGTGCCAGCAGCCAACGGACAGGGGTCCACAATGAGCAGTTCTTC. This sequence encodes CASSQRTGVHNEQFF.

Points on this clonotype: An end of the junction does not agree with germline; a read error may underlie this. The J gene is TRBJ2-7, the V gene TRBV5-1; D is undetermined. CDR3 size: 16 residues. CDR1 is SGHRS and CDR2 is YFSETQ in the germline V gene. CDR3 protein: CASSLSRLGISHEQYF. In DNA form, the CDR3 reads TGCGCCAGCAGCTTGTCAAGGTTGGGGATCTCCCACGAGCAGTACTTC.

The chain links TRBV4-1 to TRBJ2-4; no definite D call. Germline CDR1 and CDR2: MGHRA and YSYEKL. V lost 0 bases and J 6 bases, leaving 12 bases between the germline ends. This CDR3 comprises 15 residues. This CDR3 is CASSQEAIERNIQYF. CDR3 DNA sequence: TGCGCCAGCAGCCAAGAAGCCATAGAGAGAAACATTCAGTACTTC.

The CDR3 sequence: CASSSRGTTNEKLFF. The CDR3 DNA reads as TGTGCCAGCAGCTCCCGGGGAACAACTAATGAAAAACTGTTTTTT. The rearrangement uses TRBV11-2 and TRBJ1-4; D unclear. The germline CDR1 and CDR2 sequences are SGHAT and FQNNGV. There are 15 residues in the CDR3. Trimming took off 4 bases at V and 0 bases at J, with 9 bases between the two ends.

The rearrangement joins TRBV25-1 to TRBJ2-5, with TRBD2 identical over 8 bases. CDR3 length: 14 residues. Germline values: CDR1 MGHDK, CDR2 SYGVNS. V lost 2 bases to trimming and J lost 4 bases; unmatched junction nucleotides: 3. This chain's CDR3 is CASSEPGGGETQYF. DNA of the CDR3: TGTGCCAGCAGTGAACCGGGAGGGGGAGAGACCCAGTACTTC.

V is TRBV20-1 and J is TRBJ2-7, with D possibly being TRBD2 (6 bases). This CDR3 has 11 residues. Germline CDR1 DFQATT, CDR2 SNEGSKA (reference sequence). The V and J ends lost 5 bases and 6 bases respectively, with 11 bases between them. The CDR3 bases are TGCAGTGCTGGAGGGGTGGGCGAGCAGTACTTC. Amino acids: CSAGGVGEQYF.

The CDR3 nucleotides read TGCAGTGCCATTCACGGACAGGGAAACACCATATATTTT. This sequence encodes CSAIHGQGNTIYF. The chain carries TRBV20-1 and TRBJ1-3; perhaps TRBD1 as D (6 bases). The ends were cut back, 6 bases at V and 4 bases at J, with 13 bases in the middle. The germline V gene has CDR1 DFQATT and CDR2 SNEGSKA (reference sequence). The CDR3 is 13 amino acids.

This sequence joins TRBV20-1 and TRBJ1-2; D may be TRBD1 (5 bases). V was clipped by 0 bases and J by 6 bases, with 14 bases between them. This CDR3 spans 14 amino acids. CDR1 is DFQATT and CDR2 is SNEGSKA in the germline V gene (reference sequence). Here the CDR3 reads CSAREKGKGDGYTF. The CDR3 region has the DNA TGCAGTGCTAGAGAAAAGGGAAAAGGGGATGGCTACACCTTC.

This clonotype was detected a few times. The junction departs from the called germline gene at one end, perhaps through a read error. The chain links TRBV5-1 to TRBJ2-3; D perhaps matches TRBD2 (5 bases). The CDR3 covers 14 residues. Germline V gene sequence: CDR1 SGHRS, CDR2 YFSETQ. The CDR3 reads CASSLGGGTDTQYF. The DNA of the CDR3 is TGTGCCAGTTCCTTAGGAGGAGGCACAGATACGCAGTATTTT.

V is TRBV7-9 and J is TRBJ1-5; D ambiguous. The V and J ends lost 1 base and 6 bases respectively, with 7 bases between them. This CDR3 spans 13 amino acids. Germline V lookup: CDR1 SEHNR, CDR2 FQNEAQ (reference sequence). The CDR3 protein is CASSLGAGQPQHF. The CDR3 DNA is TGTGCCAGCAGCTTAGGGGCTGGTCAGCCCCAGCATTTT.

The chain is built from TRBV21-1 and TRBJ2-5; no DNA check was done on the table's D call, TRBD1. TRBV21-1 is noted as a pseudogene. CDR3 length: 13 amino acids. The CDR3 DNA reads as TGTGCCAGCAGCCGGGACGCAGAAGAGACCCAGTACTTC. Protein sequence: CASSRDAEETQYF.

In its sample, this clonotype was seen a few times. This rearrangement joins TRBV28 to TRBJ1-1; tentative D call: TRBD1 (5 bases). The V gene's germline CDR1 is MDHEN and CDR2 SYDVKM. The CDR3 runs 14 residues. Trimming pared 1 base from V and 1 base from J, leaving 7 bases between. CDR3 sequence: CASSLLDRNTEAFF. In nucleotides, the CDR3 is TGTGCCAGCAGTTTATTAGACAGGAACACTGAAGCTTTCTTT.

This chain connects TRBV11-3 to TRBJ2-3; D possibly uses TRBD1 or TRBD2 (5 bases each). The CDR3 is 16 residues long. Trimming pared 2 bases from V and 0 bases from J, leaving 12 bases between. Germline V gene sequence: CDR1 SGHNT, CDR2 YENEEA. The chain's CDR3 is CASSLRGARSTDTQYF. The CDR3 DNA is TGTGCCAGCAGCTTAAGAGGGGCGCGGAGCACAGATACGCAGTATTTT. The full variable domain, with the rest looked up from reference TRBV11-3 and TRBJ2-3, is EAGVVQSPRYKIIEKKQPVAFWCNPISGHNTLYWYLQNLGQGPELLIRYENEEAVDDSQLPKDRFSAERLKGVDSTLKIQPAELGDSAVYLCASSLRGARSTDTQYFGPGTRLTVL.

The rearrangement joins TRBV20-1 to TRBJ1-5; a possible D gene is TRBD1 (5 bases). The CDR3 extends over 15 amino acids. Trimming removed 1 base at V and 1 base at J, with 11 bases between. Germline V CDR1 and CDR2: DFQATT, SNEGSKA (reference sequence). This CDR3 reads CSARGTLSSNQPQHF. DNA of the CDR3: TGCAGTGCTAGAGGGACACTGAGCAGCAATCAGCCCCAGCATTTT.

The rearrangement joins TRBV5-1 to TRBJ2-5, with D possibly TRBD1 on 6 matching bases. Germline loops: CDR1 SGHRS, CDR2 YFSETQ. V was pared by 8 bases and J by 4 bases, with 15 bases between. The CDR3 loop spans 13 amino acids. CDR3 nucleotide sequence: TGCGCCAGTGATACCGGGACACGAGAGACCCAGTACTTC. Translated, it gives CASDTGTRETQYF.

The rearrangement links TRBV12-3 or TRBV12-4 to TRBJ2-3; 10 bases agree with TRBD1. The CDR3 loop spans 16 amino acids. Trimming at V came to 0 bases and at J to 5 bases, leaving 5 bases not matched to a gene. CDR3 bases: TGTGCCAGCAGTTTAGCCGGGACAGGGGCCGGAGATACGCAGTATTTT. It specifies CASSLAGTGAGDTQYF.

This chain links TRBV5-1 with TRBJ2-1; 12 bases map to TRBD2. J lost 6 bases, V lost 4 bases, and 11 bases had no gene match. The CDR3 length is 17 residues. Germline V CDR1 and CDR2: SGHRS, YFSETQ. The CDR3 DNA sequence: TGCGCCAGCAGCCCCCGACTAGCGGGAGTGATCGCCAATGAGCAGTTCTTC. Translated, it gives CASSPRLAGVIANEQFF.

The chain employs TRBV30 and TRBJ2-5, with D uncertain. V was trimmed by 2 bases and J by 0 bases, leaving 7 bases between them. CDR3 size: 13 residues. From germline, CDR1 is GTSNPN and CDR2 SVGIG (reference sequence). The CDR3, as DNA: TGTGCCTGGAGTACCCGAAACCAAGAGACCCAGTACTTC. This codes for CAWSTRNQETQYF.

The V gene is TRBV7-9, the J gene TRBJ2-5; 7 nucleotides line up with TRBD2. Trimming cost V 3 bases and J 5 bases; bases outside gene matches: 9. This CDR3 has 15 amino acids. Germline V gene lookup returns CDR1 SEHNR and CDR2 FQNEAQ (reference sequence). CDR3 amino acids: CASSLRLPGGETQYF. The CDR3 nucleotides read TGTGCCAGCAGCTTGCGGCTCCCCGGGGGGGAGACCCAGTACTTC.

The chain is built from TRBV28 and TRBJ1-6; 9 bases match TRBD1. The CDR3 loop spans 15 amino acids. Germline CDR1 MDHEN, CDR2 SYDVKM. The V gene end was trimmed by 5 bases and the J gene end by 8 bases; junction bases not matched to a gene: 7. The CDR3 loop is CASSRSRDRDSPLHF. The DNA for the CDR3 is TGTGCCAGCAGTCGAAGCCGGGACAGGGATTCACCCCTCCACTTT.

This clonotype appeared once. CDR3 nucleotides: TGTGCCAGCCGAAGAACTAGCGGGGGAGCAGATACGCAGTATTTT. Amino acid sequence: CASRRTSGGADTQYF. The chain has TRBV27 and TRBJ2-3; 11 bases match TRBD2. J lost 4 bases, V lost 8 bases, and 8 bases had no gene match. Germline lookup yields CDR1 MNHEY and CDR2 SMNVEV (reference sequence). The CDR3 runs 15 residues.

The chain recombines TRBV3-1 with TRBJ2-7, with 10 nucleotides matching TRBD2. Germline values: CDR1 LGHDT, CDR2 YNNKEL (reference sequence). The CDR3 extends over 17 amino acids. After removal of 4 bases from V and 4 bases from J, the junction contained 13 bases not matched to a gene. The CDR3 spells CASSPRRASGSTYEQYF. In DNA form, the CDR3 reads TGTGCCAGCAGCCCTCGGAGGGCTAGCGGGAGTACTTACGAGCAGTACTTC.